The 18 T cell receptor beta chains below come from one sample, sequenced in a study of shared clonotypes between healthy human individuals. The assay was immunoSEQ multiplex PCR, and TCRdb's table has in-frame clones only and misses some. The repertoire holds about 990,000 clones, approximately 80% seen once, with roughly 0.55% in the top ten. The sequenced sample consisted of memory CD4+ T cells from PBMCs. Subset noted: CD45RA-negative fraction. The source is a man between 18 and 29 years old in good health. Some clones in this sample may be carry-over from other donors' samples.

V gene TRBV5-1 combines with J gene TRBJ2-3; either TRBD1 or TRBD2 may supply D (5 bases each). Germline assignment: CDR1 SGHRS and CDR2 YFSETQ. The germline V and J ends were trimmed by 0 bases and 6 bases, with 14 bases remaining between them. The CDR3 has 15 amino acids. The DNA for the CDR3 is TGCGCCAGCAGCTTGGAAGGGTTAGAGGGGGATACGCAGTATTTT. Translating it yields CASSLEGLEGDTQYF.

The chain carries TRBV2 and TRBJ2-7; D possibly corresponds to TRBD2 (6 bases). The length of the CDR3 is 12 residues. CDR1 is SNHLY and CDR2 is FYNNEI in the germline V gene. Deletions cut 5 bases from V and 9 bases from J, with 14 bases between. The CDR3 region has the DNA TGTGCCAGCAGTAAACTAGCAACGGGGCAGTACTTC. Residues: CASSKLATGQYF.

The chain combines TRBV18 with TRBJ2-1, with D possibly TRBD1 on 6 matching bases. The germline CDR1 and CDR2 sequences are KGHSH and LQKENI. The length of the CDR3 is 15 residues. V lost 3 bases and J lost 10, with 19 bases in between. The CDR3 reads CASSPRGQGNSEQFF. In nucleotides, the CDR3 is TGTGCCAGCTCACCCCGAGGCCAGGGGAATAGCGAGCAGTTCTTC.

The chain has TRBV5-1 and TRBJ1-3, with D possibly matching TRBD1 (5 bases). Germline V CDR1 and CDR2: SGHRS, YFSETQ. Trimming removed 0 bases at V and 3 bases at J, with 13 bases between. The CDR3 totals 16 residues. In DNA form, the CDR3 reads TGCGCCAGCAGCTTGGCCTTTGGGGGAAGTGGAAACACCATATATTTT. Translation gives CASSLAFGGSGNTIYF.

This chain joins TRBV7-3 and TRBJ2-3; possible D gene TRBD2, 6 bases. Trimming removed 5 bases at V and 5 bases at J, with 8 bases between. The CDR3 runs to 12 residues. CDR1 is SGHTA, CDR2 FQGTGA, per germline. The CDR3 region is CASSGRLDTQYF. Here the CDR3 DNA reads TGTGCCAGCAGCGGGAGGTTAGATACGCAGTATTTT.

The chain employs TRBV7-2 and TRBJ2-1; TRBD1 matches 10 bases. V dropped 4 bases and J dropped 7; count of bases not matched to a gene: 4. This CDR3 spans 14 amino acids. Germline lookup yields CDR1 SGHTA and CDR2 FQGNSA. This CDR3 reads CASSWGTGENEQFF. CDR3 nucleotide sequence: TGTGCCAGCAGCTGGGGGACAGGGGAGAATGAGCAGTTCTTC.

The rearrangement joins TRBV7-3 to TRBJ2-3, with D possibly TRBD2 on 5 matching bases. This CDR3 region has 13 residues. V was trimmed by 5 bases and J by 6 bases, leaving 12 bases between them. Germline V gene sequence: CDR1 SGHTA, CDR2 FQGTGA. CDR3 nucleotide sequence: TGTGCCAGCAGCCCCAATCCGGGGGATACGCAGTATTTT. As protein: CASSPNPGDTQYF.

The CDR3 DNA is TGTGCCAGCAGCTTACAGAGGAACACTGAAGCTTTCTTT. Translated, it gives CASSLQRNTEAFF. This chain joins TRBV11-3 and TRBJ1-1; D is uncertain. Germline CDR1 SGHNT, CDR2 YENEEA. The CDR3 extends over 13 amino acids. V lost 2 bases and J lost 1, with 5 bases in between.

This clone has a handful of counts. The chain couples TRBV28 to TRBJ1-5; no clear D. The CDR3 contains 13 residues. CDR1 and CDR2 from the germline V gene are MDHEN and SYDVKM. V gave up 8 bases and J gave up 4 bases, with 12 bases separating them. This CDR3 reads CASVRKDNQPQHF. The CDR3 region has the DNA TGTGCCAGCGTTAGAAAGGATAATCAGCCCCAGCATTTT.

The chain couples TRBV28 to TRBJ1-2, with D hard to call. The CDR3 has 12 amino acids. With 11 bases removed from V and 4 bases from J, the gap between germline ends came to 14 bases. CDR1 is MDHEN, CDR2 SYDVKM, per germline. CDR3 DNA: TGTGCCTATGGGCGCTCCGCCTATGGCTACACCTTC. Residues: CAYGRSAYGYTF.

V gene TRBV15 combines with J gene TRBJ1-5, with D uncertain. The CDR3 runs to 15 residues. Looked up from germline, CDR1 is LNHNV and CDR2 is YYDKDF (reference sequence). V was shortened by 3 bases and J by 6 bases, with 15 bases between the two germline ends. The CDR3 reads CATSSLNLNSQPQHF. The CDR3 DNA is TGTGCCACCAGCAGCCTTAATCTTAATTCTCAGCCCCAGCATTTT.

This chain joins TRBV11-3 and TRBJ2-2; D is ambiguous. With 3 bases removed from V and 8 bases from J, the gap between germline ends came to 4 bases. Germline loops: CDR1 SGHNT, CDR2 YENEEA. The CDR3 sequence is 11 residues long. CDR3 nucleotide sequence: TGTGCCAGCAGCTTGACTGGGGAGCTGTTTTTT. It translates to CASSLTGELFF.

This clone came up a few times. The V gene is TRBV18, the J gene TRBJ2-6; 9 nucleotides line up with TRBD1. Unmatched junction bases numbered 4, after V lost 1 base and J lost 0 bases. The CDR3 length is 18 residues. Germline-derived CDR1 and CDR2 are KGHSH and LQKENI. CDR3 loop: CASSPLDRGDSGANVLTF. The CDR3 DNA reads TGTGCCAGCTCACCACTTGACAGGGGGGACTCTGGGGCCAACGTCCTGACTTTC.

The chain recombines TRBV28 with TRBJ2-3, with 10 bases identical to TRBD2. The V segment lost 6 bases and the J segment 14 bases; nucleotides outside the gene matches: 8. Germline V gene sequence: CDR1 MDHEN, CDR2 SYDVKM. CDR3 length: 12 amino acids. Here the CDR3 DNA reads TGTGCCAGCAGGTCCCTAGCGGGGGTCGGGTATTTT. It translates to CASRSLAGVGYF. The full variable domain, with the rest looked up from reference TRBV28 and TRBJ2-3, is DVKVTQSSRYLVKRTGEKVFLECVQDMDHENMFWYRQDPGLGLRLIYFSYDVKMKEKGDIPEGYSVSREKKERFSLILESASTNQTSMYLCASRSLAGVGYFGPGTRLTVL.

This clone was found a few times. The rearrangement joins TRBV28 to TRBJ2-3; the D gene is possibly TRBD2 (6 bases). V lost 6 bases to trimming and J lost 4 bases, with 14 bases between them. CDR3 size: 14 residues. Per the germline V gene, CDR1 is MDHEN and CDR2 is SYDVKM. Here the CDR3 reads CASSRSRGADTQYF. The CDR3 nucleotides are TGTGCCAGCAGCCGGTCACGCGGGGCAGATACGCAGTATTTT.

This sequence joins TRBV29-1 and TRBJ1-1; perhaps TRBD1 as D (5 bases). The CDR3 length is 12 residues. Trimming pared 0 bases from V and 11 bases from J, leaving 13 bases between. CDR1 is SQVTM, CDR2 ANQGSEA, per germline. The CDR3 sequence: CSVEEGVGSAFF. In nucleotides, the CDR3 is TGCAGCGTTGAAGAGGGGGTAGGGTCGGCTTTCTTT.

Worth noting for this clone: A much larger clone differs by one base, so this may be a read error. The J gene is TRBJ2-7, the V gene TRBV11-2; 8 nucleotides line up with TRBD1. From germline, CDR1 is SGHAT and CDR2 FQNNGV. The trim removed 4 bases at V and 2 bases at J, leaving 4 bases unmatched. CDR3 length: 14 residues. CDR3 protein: CASSSQTGAYEQYF. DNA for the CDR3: TGTGCCAGCAGCTCCCAGACAGGGGCCTACGAGCAGTACTTC.

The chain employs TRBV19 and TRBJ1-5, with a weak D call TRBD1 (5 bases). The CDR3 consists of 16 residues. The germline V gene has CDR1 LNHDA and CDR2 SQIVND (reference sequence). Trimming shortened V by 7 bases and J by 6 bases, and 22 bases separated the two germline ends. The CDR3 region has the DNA TGTGCCAGTACCCCCCGTTGGGCAGGGTGGGGTCAGCCCCAGCATTTT. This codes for CASTPRWAGWGQPQHF.